Each of the 15 T cell receptor beta chains below was sequenced from the same sample in a study of CD8+ T cells in alopecia areata. Treatment specified: oral pan-JAK inhibitor, 5-10 mg twice daily. Lesional scalp punch biopsies and peripheral blood were collected from alopecia areata patients. RNA was isolated and reverse transcribed to cDNA, the sequencing template. Some clones are missing from TCRdb's copy, which holds only in-frame ones; the method was immunoSEQ multiplex PCR. The table includes around 13,000 clones, 65% to 70% detected once. Sequenced material: skin, taken at week 4, from a patient treated with tofacitinib. The receptors shown here come from a human donor with alopecia areata.

The rearrangement uses TRBV2 and TRBJ1-6; 9 bases agree with TRBD1. After removal of 6 bases from V and 5 bases from J, the junction contained 2 bases not matched to a gene. In germline, CDR1 is SNHLY, CDR2 FYNNEI. The CDR3 spans 14 residues. CDR3 nucleotides: TGTGCCAGCAGGAGACAGGGGGATAATTCACCCCTCCACTTT. Encoded protein: CASRRQGDNSPLHF.

The chain employs TRBV28 and TRBJ1-5; D uncertain. The germline gives CDR1 MDHEN, CDR2 SYDVKM. Trimming stripped 3 bases from V and 3 bases from J, with 9 bases between. The CDR3 has 14 amino acids. CDR3 coding DNA: TGTGCCAGCAGTTTCTACGGAGACAATCAGCCCCAGCATTTT. Translating it yields CASSFYGDNQPQHF.

This clone was counted a single time. The chain links TRBV6-5 to TRBJ2-7, with D perhaps assigned TRBD1 or TRBD2 (5 bases each). Germline values: CDR1 MNHEY, CDR2 SVGAGI. The CDR3 loop spans 15 amino acids. The V gene lost 0 bases and the J gene lost 5 bases, with 14 bases spanning the gap. This chain's CDR3 is CASSYSIEGTNEQYF. CDR3 sequence (DNA): TGTGCCAGCAGTTACTCGATTGAGGGGACCAACGAGCAGTACTTC.

The table lists this clone with a few counts. The V and J genes are TRBV11-3 and TRBJ2-1; 8 positions match TRBD2. Germline loops: CDR1 SGHNT, CDR2 YENEEA. The CDR3 has 16 amino acids. Losses at the gene ends were 5 bases for V and 6 bases for J; bases not matched to a gene: 12. CDR3: CASSPQGLAGSNEQFF. The CDR3 region has the DNA TGTGCCAGCAGCCCCCAAGGGCTAGCGGGTTCCAATGAGCAGTTCTTC.

This chain uses TRBV6-1 with TRBJ2-1; D may be TRBD1 (6 bases). Per the germline V gene, CDR1 is MNHNS and CDR2 is SASEGT. V lost 7 bases, J lost 8 bases, and 15 bases lay in between. The CDR3 consists of 13 residues. The DNA for the CDR3 is TGTGCCAGCACCCGACTGGGGGCTGATGAGCAGTTCTTC. Protein product: CASTRLGADEQFF.

In this sample, this clone turned up a few times. The chain uses TRBV23-1 and TRBJ2-2; the match to TRBD1 covers 10 bases. TRBV23-1 is an ORF; its function is uncertain. Losses at the gene ends were 4 bases for V and 4 bases for J; bases not matched to a gene: 15. The CDR3 sequence is 19 residues long. The CDR3, as DNA: TGCGCCAGCAGTCCGTACCGGGACAGGGGAGGTTTAGGCACCGGGGAGCTGTTTTTT. Its protein product is CASSPYRDRGGLGTGELFF.

The chain links TRBV5-1 to TRBJ2-5; D is uncertain. The germline gives CDR1 SGHRS, CDR2 YFSETQ. This CDR3 has 14 residues. The V end was cut by 0 bases, the J end by 9 bases, with 15 bases between. The CDR3 DNA reads TGCGCCAGCAGCTTGGCCTTCGGGTCCGGCGCCCAGTACTTC. It is translated as CASSLAFGSGAQYF.

This clone was recorded a few times. The chain carries TRBV19 and TRBJ1-6; D is possibly TRBD1 (5 bases). With 7 bases removed from V and 14 bases from J, the gap between germline ends came to 12 bases. Germline loops: CDR1 LNHDA, CDR2 SQIVND (reference sequence). CDR3 length: 11 residues. The CDR3, as DNA: TGTGCCAGTACCTCAGGGTGGACCCTCCACTTT. Translated: CASTSGWTLHF.

This clone was seen once. This sequence joins TRBV2 and TRBJ2-3; D unresolved. The CDR3 has 14 residues. V was cut by 7 bases and J by 0 bases, with 11 bases left in between. In germline, CDR1 is SNHLY, CDR2 FYNNEI. Written as DNA, the CDR3 is TGTGCCAGCAATTTGGGGATCAGCACAGATACGCAGTATTTT. It codes for CASNLGISTDTQYF.

The chain joins TRBV4-3 to TRBJ1-5; no clear D gene. V was cut by 0 bases and J by 6 bases, with 6 bases left in between. The CDR3 covers 13 residues. In germline, CDR1 is LGHNA, CDR2 YSLEER. The DNA of the CDR3 is TGCGCCAGCAGCCAAGATGGGATTCAGCCCCAGCATTTT. This translates into CASSQDGIQPQHF.

The CDR3 region has the DNA TGCGCCAGCAGCTTGCAACCCGGTAGCACAGATACGCAGTATTTT. Translated, it gives CASSLQPGSTDTQYF. V is TRBV5-1 and J is TRBJ2-3; D not certain. This CDR3 has 15 amino acids. V lost 1 base, J lost 0 bases, and 9 bases lay in between. Germline CDR1 SGHRS, CDR2 YFSETQ.

The chain links TRBV28 to TRBJ2-7, with D unclear. This CDR3 spans 14 amino acids. Germline V gene data show CDR1 as MDHEN and CDR2 as SYDVKM. V lost 0 bases, J lost 5 bases, and 11 bases lay in between. Written as DNA, the CDR3 is TGTGCCAGCAGTTTATGGGGGTTTCAGGACGAGCAGTACTTC. The encoded protein is CASSLWGFQDEQYF.

The J gene is TRBJ2-1, the V gene TRBV6-1, with 8 bases lining up with TRBD2. The CDR3 contains 14 residues. Per the germline V gene, CDR1 is MNHNS and CDR2 is SASEGT. V gave up 2 bases and J gave up 8 bases; unmatched junction bases: 5. CDR3 coding DNA: TGTGCCAGCAGTGAAAAAGGGACTAGAGATGAGCAGTTCTTC. Translated, it gives CASSEKGTRDEQFF.

Of note for this clone: The germline gene is not matched at one end of the junction; a read error may be the cause. The chain joins TRBV7-6 to TRBJ2-6; 8 nucleotides align to TRBD1. This CDR3 region has 17 residues. The V gene's germline CDR1 is SGHVS and CDR2 FNYEAQ. The CDR3 sequence: CASSPRTGRSGANVPTF. As DNA, the CDR3 is TGTGCCAGCAGCCCACGGACAGGGAGGTCTGGGGCCAACGTCCCGACTTTC.

The chain joins TRBV7-8 to TRBJ1-1; the match to TRBD1 covers 9 bases. Germline CDR1 and CDR2: SGHVS and FQNEAQ. V dropped 5 bases and J dropped 11; count of bases not matched to a gene: 9. The CDR3 consists of 13 residues. This chain's CDR3 is CASSPRDRVSAFF. CDR3 coding DNA: TGTGCCAGCAGCCCTCGGGACAGGGTGTCGGCTTTCTTT.